Shown below are 24 T cell receptor beta chains from a single sample sequenced in a study of siplizumab effects on memory and regulatory T cells. TCRdb's copy holds only in-frame clones and misses some; the assay was immunoSEQ multiplex PCR. The data contain more than 95,000 clones, roughly 92% of them singletons. Sequenced material: Tregs sorted from blood. All receptors derive from a human donor in good health.

The chain recombines TRBV7-3 with TRBJ2-1; D gene uncertain. Trimming took off 2 bases at V and 10 bases at J, with 9 bases between the two ends. The germline gives CDR1 SGHTA, CDR2 FQGTGA. This CDR3 spans 12 amino acids. The CDR3 DNA is TGTGCCAGCAGCTTACGTAGCCAGGAGCAGTTCTTC. The encoded protein is CASSLRSQEQFF.

The chain is built from TRBV9 and TRBJ2-7, with D perhaps matching TRBD2 (6 bases). Looked up from germline, CDR1 is SGDLS and CDR2 is YYNGEE. The CDR3 runs to 15 residues. The V end was cut by 0 bases, the J end by 1 base, with 11 bases between. CDR3 in amino acids: CASSVEIGGSYEQYF. In nucleotides, the CDR3 is TGTGCCAGCAGCGTAGAAATCGGGGGTTCCTACGAGCAGTACTTC.

The V call is TRBV11-2, the J call TRBJ1-1, with D perhaps matching TRBD1 (5 bases). Trimming took 6 bases from V and 0 from J, leaving 14 bases between them. Per germline, CDR1 SGHAT and CDR2 FQNNGV. The CDR3 contains 15 residues. CDR3 DNA: TGTGCCAGCAGGTTCGGGGCCGGGGTGAACACTGAAGCTTTCTTT. Amino acid sequence: CASRFGAGVNTEAFF.

In this sample, this clone turned up once. This chain connects TRBV9 to TRBJ2-7, with 8 bases lining up with TRBD2. Germline values: CDR1 SGDLS, CDR2 YYNGEE. The CDR3 extends over 16 amino acids. V lost 3 bases and J lost 0; bases outside the gene matches: 8. The CDR3 protein is CASSDSRGGSSYEQYF. CDR3 coding DNA: TGTGCCAGCAGCGACTCCCGCGGGGGGAGCTCCTACGAGCAGTACTTC.

The chain is built from TRBV7-9 and TRBJ2-5; 7 bases map to TRBD1. Per germline, CDR1 SEHNR and CDR2 FQNEAQ (reference sequence). This CDR3 has 14 amino acids. The ends lost 5 bases at V and 5 bases at J; junction bases unmatched: 8. DNA of the CDR3: TGTGCCAGCAGCGCACAGGGGATTCGGGAGACCCAGTACTTC. As protein: CASSAQGIRETQYF.

The chain uses TRBV5-1 and TRBJ1-2, with D possibly being TRBD1 (5 bases). Germline-derived CDR1 and CDR2 are SGHRS and YFSETQ. The V end was cut by 4 bases, the J end by 8 bases, with 12 bases between. The CDR3 is 12 amino acids. This CDR3 is CASSPGTGGYTF. CDR3 nucleotides: TGCGCCAGCAGCCCGGGGACGGGGGGCTACACCTTC.

The chain is built from TRBV7-2 and TRBJ2-1; the D gene is possibly TRBD2 (5 bases). The V end was cut by 2 bases, the J end by 0 bases, with 14 bases between. CDR1 is SGHTA and CDR2 is FQGNSA in the germline V gene. This CDR3 spans 17 amino acids. Written as DNA, the CDR3 is TGTGCCAGCAGCTTACGGCATCTAGCTACCTCCTACAATGAGCAGTTCTTC. It translates to CASSLRHLATSYNEQFF.

This chain connects TRBV19 to TRBJ1-2, with D possibly matching TRBD1 (6 bases). The V end was cut by 0 bases, the J end by 6 bases, with 17 bases between. This CDR3 has 16 residues. CDR1 and CDR2 (germline): LNHDA, SQIVND (reference sequence). The CDR3 is CASSIDLWGTINGYTF. DNA for the CDR3: TGTGCCAGTAGTATAGATCTATGGGGGACAATTAATGGCTACACCTTC.

The chain has TRBV5-5 and TRBJ1-2; D not resolved. V lost 0 bases, J lost 2 bases, and 5 bases lay in between. The CDR3 runs 13 residues. Germline V gene sequence: CDR1 SGHKS, CDR2 YYEKEE (reference sequence). The CDR3 region is CASSLGVNYGYTF. Here the CDR3 DNA reads TGTGCCAGCAGCTTGGGCGTGAACTATGGCTACACCTTC.

The chain employs TRBV7-8 and TRBJ1-5, with D possibly matching TRBD1 (6 bases). This CDR3 spans 14 amino acids. Germline-derived CDR1 and CDR2 are SGHVS and FQNEAQ. V lost 0 bases and J lost 11, with 14 bases in between. The CDR3 is CASSLARGGGTQHF. The CDR3 region has the DNA TGTGCCAGCAGCTTAGCTAGAGGGGGGGGCACCCAGCATTTT.

DNA for the CDR3: TGTGCCATCAGTGAGTCTGGACAGGGGATTGAGCAGTTCTTC. This translates into CAISESGQGIEQFF. The genes are TRBV10-3 and TRBJ2-1; 9 bases are a match to TRBD1. The length of the CDR3 is 14 residues. With 0 bases clipped from V and 9 bases from J, the junction kept 3 bases outside the gene matches. Germline V gene data show CDR1 as ENHRY and CDR2 as SYGVKD.

The chain combines TRBV5-4 with TRBJ2-3; D may be TRBD1 (5 bases). V was pared by 4 bases and J by 2 bases, with 11 bases between. Germline CDR1 reads SGHNT; CDR2 reads YYREEE (reference sequence). The CDR3 sequence is 14 residues long. The CDR3 sequence: CASSPRQYTDTQYF. CDR3 DNA: TGTGCCAGCAGCCCAAGACAGTACACAGATACGCAGTATTTT.

The chain is built from TRBV30 and TRBJ1-6; tentatively, D is TRBD1 (5 bases). V was pared by 4 bases and J by 0 bases, with 10 bases between. CDR1 is GTSNPN and CDR2 is SVGIG in the germline V gene (reference sequence). This CDR3 has 15 amino acids. CDR3 sequence (DNA): TGTGCCTGGAATGGGGCAAGCTCCTATAATTCACCCCTCCACTTT. Its protein product is CAWNGASSYNSPLHF.

The V gene is TRBV5-1, the J gene TRBJ2-3; unclear D gene. CDR3 size: 15 residues. The germline gives CDR1 SGHRS, CDR2 YFSETQ. V was trimmed by 1 base and J by 0 bases, leaving 9 bases between them. The CDR3 here is CASSLTVLSTDTQYF. The CDR3, as DNA: TGCGCCAGCAGCTTGACAGTACTAAGCACAGATACGCAGTATTTT.

The rearrangement uses TRBV27 and TRBJ2-6; D gene unclear. The CDR3 runs to 16 residues. Between the trimmed V and J ends, which lost 4 bases and 2 bases, there was a span of 12 bases. Germline loops: CDR1 MNHEY, CDR2 SMNVEV (reference sequence). DNA for the CDR3: TGTGCCAGCAGTTCCGGCGGTGCCCCTGGGGCCAACGTCCTGACTTTC. Protein product: CASSSGGAPGANVLTF.

The J gene is TRBJ1-1, the V gene TRBV2; maybe TRBD1 (5 bases). Germline loops: CDR1 SNHLY, CDR2 FYNNEI. This CDR3 region has 12 residues. The germline V and J ends were trimmed by 8 bases and 3 bases, with 10 bases remaining between them. Here the CDR3 reads CASLRGYTEAFF. As DNA, the CDR3 is TGTGCCAGCCTCCGGGGGTACACTGAAGCTTTCTTT. The whole variable domain, filled in from reference TRBV2 and TRBJ1-1, reads EPEVTQTPSHQVTQMGQEVILRCVPISNHLYFYWYRQILGQKVEFLVSFYNNEISEKSEIFDDQFSVERPDGSNFTLKIRSTKLEDSAMYFCASLRGYTEAFFGQGTRLTVV.

The chain is built from TRBV18 and TRBJ2-2; D is uncertain. The CDR3 covers 14 residues. Trimming stripped 4 bases from V and 1 base from J, with 7 bases between. Germline V CDR1 and CDR2: KGHSH, LQKENI. The CDR3 reads CASSRSGNTGELFF. The CDR3 region has the DNA TGTGCCAGCTCACGTTCGGGGAACACCGGGGAGCTGTTTTTT.

The V call is TRBV7-9, the J call TRBJ1-2; 7 bases are shared with TRBD1. The CDR3 is 16 residues long. J gave up 0 bases and V 7 bases, and 11 bases lay outside the gene matches. CDR1 is SEHNR, CDR2 FQNEAQ, per germline (reference sequence). CDR3 bases: TGTGCCAGCATGAGGACAGGCGCTCTTTCTAACTATGGCTACACCTTC. Protein product: CASMRTGALSNYGYTF.

The CDR3 loop is CASSFGSGTDTQYF. In DNA form, the CDR3 reads TGCGCCAGCAGCTTCGGTAGCGGGACAGATACGCAGTATTTT. The J gene is TRBJ2-3, the V gene TRBV5-1; 7 bases match TRBD2. Germline CDR1 is SGHRS and CDR2 is YFSETQ. The J segment lost 3 bases and the V segment lost 2 bases, leaving 3 bases of the junction unmatched. The CDR3 runs 14 residues.

V and J are TRBV7-3 and TRBJ2-1; perhaps TRBD2 as D (6 bases). There are 13 residues in the CDR3. Between the trimmed V and J ends, which lost 5 bases and 8 bases, there was a span of 13 bases. CDR1 is SGHTA and CDR2 is FQGTGA in the germline V gene. CDR3 amino acids: CASSRGVGHEQFF. Here the CDR3 DNA reads TGTGCCAGCAGCCGCGGGGTGGGCCATGAGCAGTTCTTC.

The rearrangement links TRBV27 to TRBJ2-1; the D is unclear. Germline loops: CDR1 MNHEY, CDR2 SMNVEV (reference sequence). V dropped 5 bases and J dropped 1 base, with 15 bases sitting between them. The CDR3 totals 16 residues. The CDR3 sequence: CASSPSGVKSYNEQFF. CDR3 sequence (DNA): TGTGCCAGCAGTCCTTCTGGTGTGAAGTCCTACAATGAGCAGTTCTTC.

The rearrangement joins TRBV19 to TRBJ2-1; 12 bases line up with TRBD2. The V gene's germline CDR1 is LNHDA and CDR2 SQIVND (reference sequence). Trimming removed 6 bases from V and 5 bases from J; junction bases left unmatched: 5. The CDR3 consists of 15 residues. The CDR3 sequence: CASSRTSGVNNEQFF. Written as DNA, the CDR3 is TGTGCCAGTAGCAGGACTAGCGGGGTCAACAATGAGCAGTTCTTC.

The chain has TRBV10-3 and TRBJ2-5; 8 bases agree with TRBD2. Germline CDR1 and CDR2: ENHRY and SYGVKD. CDR3 length: 15 amino acids. V shed 10 bases, J shed 4 bases, and the junction held 14 bases outside the gene matches. The CDR3 nucleotides are TGTGCCACCTCGGACGGGGGGGGTGGAGGAGAGACCCAGTACTTC. It encodes CATSDGGGGGETQYF.

The chain joins TRBV9 to TRBJ1-4, with D possibly matching TRBD1 (6 bases). The germline gives CDR1 SGDLS, CDR2 YYNGEE. V was clipped by 3 bases and J by 7 bases, with 16 bases between them. The CDR3 contains 15 residues. The CDR3: CASSGTGTRGEKLFF. The CDR3 coding sequence is TGTGCCAGCAGCGGAACAGGGACCCGGGGTGAAAAACTGTTTTTT.